The 12 T cell receptor beta chains listed next were all sequenced from one sample in a study of cytomegalovirus exposure and HLA in healthy donors. The PCR contained 60 Vbeta and 13 Jbeta primers. Assay: immunoSEQ multiplex PCR; the TCRdb copy retains only in-frame clones and omits some. Of 110,000 to 150,000 clones listed, roughly four fifths are singletons. Sequenced: PBMCs. These receptors came from a man younger than 30 in good health and CMV-seropositive.

The chain combines TRBV5-6 with TRBJ2-7; 10 bases fit TRBD1. CDR3 size: 15 residues. CDR1 is SGHDT, CDR2 YYEEEE, per germline. The trim removed 2 bases at V and 3 bases at J, leaving 5 bases unmatched. Here the CDR3 DNA reads TGTGCCAGCAGCTTAGCCGGGACAGGGGTCTACGAGCAGTACTTC. It codes for CASSLAGTGVYEQYF.

The rearrangement links TRBV5-1 to TRBJ2-1, with 12 bases that match TRBD2. V lost 2 bases and J lost 0; bases outside the gene matches: 3. The germline V gene has CDR1 SGHRS and CDR2 YFSETQ. There are 17 residues in the CDR3. This chain's CDR3 is CASSLLAGGLSYNEQFF. CDR3 coding DNA: TGCGCCAGCAGCTTACTAGCGGGAGGACTCTCCTACAATGAGCAGTTCTTC.

Comment on this clone: Distinct nucleotide sequences in the sample also encode this CDR3. V usage is TRBV6-1 and J usage is TRBJ2-2, with D unclear. The CDR3 is 14 amino acids. Trimming cost V 7 bases and J 0 bases, with 9 bases left between them. CDR1 and CDR2 from the germline V gene are MNHNS and SASEGT. CDR3 nucleotides: TGTGCCAGCAATTGGAGTCCGAACACCGGGGAGCTGTTTTTT. This translates into CASNWSPNTGELFF.

In its sample, this clone was seen a few times. The chain carries TRBV5-1 and TRBJ1-4; D is perhaps TRBD1 (5 bases). Trimming removed 0 bases from V and 6 bases from J, with 6 bases in between. CDR1 and CDR2 from the germline V gene are SGHRS and YFSETQ. The length of the CDR3 is 13 residues. The CDR3 loop reads CASSLEGDEKLFF. The CDR3 DNA reads as TGCGCCAGCAGCTTGGAAGGGGATGAAAAACTGTTTTTT.

The V and J genes are TRBV11-2 and TRBJ1-3, with D possibly TRBD1 on 5 matching bases. The CDR3 has 14 amino acids. V lost 5 bases to trimming and J lost 7 bases, with 15 bases between them. Germline V gene data show CDR1 as SGHAT and CDR2 as FQNNGV. CDR3 protein: CASSLGAGRNTIYF. The CDR3 DNA reads TGTGCCAGCAGCCTAGGGGCCGGAAGGAACACCATATATTTT.

J is TRBJ2-6 and V is TRBV27; D not certain. V was pared by 4 bases and J by 0 bases, with 7 bases between. The germline V gene has CDR1 MNHEY and CDR2 SMNVEV (reference sequence). The CDR3 runs to 15 residues. Written as DNA, the CDR3 is TGTGCCAGCAGTTCTCTAATCTCTGGGGCCAACGTCCTGACTTTC. The encoded protein is CASSSLISGANVLTF.

The chain has TRBV5-8 and TRBJ1-5; TRBD1 might be the D (5 bases). Germline CDR1 and CDR2: SGHTS and YDEGEE. The CDR3 loop spans 15 amino acids. V was shortened by 0 bases and J by 3 bases, with 10 bases between the two germline ends. CDR3 sequence reads: CASSLGGTYNQPQHF. CDR3 DNA: TGTGCCAGCAGCTTGGGGGGCACCTACAATCAGCCCCAGCATTTT.

The chain uses TRBV6-1 and TRBJ1-1; 7 bases are a match to TRBD1. CDR1 is MNHNS and CDR2 is SASEGT in the germline V gene. This CDR3 has 15 residues. V gave up 5 bases and J gave up 4 bases; unmatched junction bases: 10. The CDR3 nucleotides read TGTGCCAGCAGTCGACAGGGAGAGGTTCGCACTGAAGCTTTCTTT. Translated, it gives CASSRQGEVRTEAFF.

This rearrangement joins TRBV25-1 to TRBJ2-5, with TRBD2 as a possible D gene (6 bases). Between the trimmed V and J ends, which lost 6 bases and 2 bases, there was a span of 16 bases. The CDR3 covers 15 residues. Looked up from germline, CDR1 is MGHDK and CDR2 is SYGVNS. Here the CDR3 reads CASRDSGSVQETQYF. CDR3 coding DNA: TGTGCCAGCAGGGATAGCGGATCTGTACAAGAGACCCAGTACTTC.

The rearrangement joins TRBV5-4 to TRBJ1-2; TRBD1 aligns across 8 bases. Germline trimming cut 4 bases from V and 4 bases from J; bases unmatched to any gene: 6. Germline CDR1 is SGHNT and CDR2 is YYREEE (reference sequence). This CDR3 has 14 residues. The CDR3 loop reads CASSTPGQAYGYTF. The CDR3, as DNA: TGTGCCAGCAGCACCCCGGGACAGGCCTATGGCTACACCTTC.

The genes are TRBV5-1 and TRBJ1-2, with 8 bases aligning to TRBD1. V shed 3 bases, J shed 8 bases, and the junction held 9 bases outside the gene matches. The CDR3 runs to 14 residues. Germline values: CDR1 SGHRS, CDR2 YFSETQ. CDR3 in DNA: TGCGCCAGCAGCTCGGGACAGGAGGTACAGGGCTACACCTTC. It is translated as CASSSGQEVQGYTF.

V is TRBV2 and J is TRBJ1-5; a weak D match, TRBD1 (6 bases). The V gene's germline CDR1 is SNHLY and CDR2 FYNNEI. Trimming took off 6 bases at V and 2 bases at J, with 14 bases between the two ends. The CDR3 consists of 15 residues. CDR3 region: CASSLQGRGNQPQHF. CDR3 bases: TGTGCCAGCAGCTTACAGGGACGAGGCAATCAGCCCCAGCATTTT.